A single sample gave rise to the 12 T cell receptor beta chains below, sequenced in a study of blood T cell repertoires in COVID-19. Libraries were prepared by immunoSEQ multiplex PCR; TCRdb keeps only in-frame clonotypes and omits some of them. The table lists over 80,000 clones, 60% to 80% of them singletons, with around 4% in the top ten. Material: peripheral blood. The receptors were sampled from a woman between 45 and 60 years old with acute or convalescent COVID-19.

The chain carries TRBV7-2 and TRBJ2-3; the D gene is possibly TRBD2 (5 bases). CDR3 length: 12 amino acids. V gave up 2 bases and J gave up 7 bases, with 7 bases separating them. Per germline, CDR1 SGHTA and CDR2 FQGNSA. The CDR3 reads CASSLSGNTQYF. The CDR3 DNA reads as TGTGCCAGCAGCTTATCCGGGAATACGCAGTATTTT.

The V and J genes are TRBV2 and TRBJ1-2; D gene unclear. From germline, CDR1 is SNHLY and CDR2 FYNNEI. This CDR3 region has 13 residues. Between the trimmed V and J ends, which lost 5 bases and 6 bases, there was a span of 13 bases. As DNA, the CDR3 is TGTGCCAGCAGTAGGGAGCTAGGCGATGGCTACACCTTC. It translates to CASSRELGDGYTF. The variable domain in full, with the rest retrieved from reference TRBV2 and TRBJ1-2, is EPEVTQTPSHQVTQMGQEVILRCVPISNHLYFYWYRQILGQKVEFLVSFYNNEISEKSEIFDDQFSVERPDGSNFTLKIRSTKLEDSAMYFCASSRELGDGYTFGSGTRLTVV.

CDR3 in DNA: TGTGCCACCAGTGGTGACAACAATCAGCCCCAGCATTTT. It yields the protein CATSGDNNQPQHF. The chain employs TRBV24-1 and TRBJ1-5; D is undetermined. Trimming removed 5 bases from V and 3 bases from J, with 7 bases in between. CDR3 length equals 13 residues. Germline V gene sequence: CDR1 KGHDR, CDR2 SFDVKD.

The V call is TRBV6-6, the J call TRBJ1-2, with no clear D. The germline gives CDR1 MNHNY, CDR2 SVGAGI (reference sequence). V lost 6 bases and J lost 4, with 15 bases in between. CDR3 length: 14 amino acids. CDR3 protein: CASRAGSLSYGYTF. In DNA, the CDR3 is TGTGCCAGCAGGGCCGGGTCCCTCTCCTATGGCTACACCTTC.

This chain links TRBV4-3 with TRBJ2-7; TRBD1 matches 10 bases. V gave up 3 bases and J gave up 3 bases; unmatched junction bases: 2. In germline, CDR1 is LGHNA, CDR2 YSLEER. The CDR3 length is 14 residues. The CDR3 loop is CASSHRTGGYEQYF. Here the CDR3 DNA reads TGCGCCAGCAGCCACCGGACAGGGGGCTACGAGCAGTACTTC.

The V gene is TRBV12-3 or TRBV12-4, the J gene TRBJ1-1, with 7 bases matching TRBD1. V gave up 6 bases and J gave up 7 bases; unmatched junction bases: 5. The CDR3 is 12 amino acids. The CDR3 sequence: CASSPGTVEAFF. CDR3 nucleotide sequence: TGTGCCAGCAGCCCCGGGACAGTTGAAGCTTTCTTT.

V usage is TRBV4-2 and J usage is TRBJ1-4; perhaps TRBD1 as D (5 bases). V dropped 7 bases and J dropped 7 bases, with 13 bases sitting between them. Germline CDR1 reads LGHNA; CDR2 reads YNFKEQ. The CDR3 is 13 amino acids. DNA for the CDR3: TGTGCCAGCATGGGGGGTCAGGGTGAAAAACTGTTTTTT. It specifies CASMGGQGEKLFF.

The chain uses TRBV6-5 and TRBJ1-4; 7 bases fit TRBD1. Germline CDR1 and CDR2: MNHEY and SVGAGI. The CDR3 length is 15 residues. Unmatched junction bases numbered 5, after V lost 0 bases and J lost 7 bases. CDR3 DNA sequence: TGTGCCAGCAGTTACTCGATTGCAGGGGGTGAAAAACTGTTTTTT. This codes for CASSYSIAGGEKLFF.

This rearrangement joins TRBV28 to TRBJ1-1; tentative D call: TRBD1 (6 bases). CDR3 length: 12 residues. The V and J ends lost 4 bases and 6 bases respectively, with 9 bases between them. The germline V gene encodes CDR1 MDHEN and CDR2 SYDVKM. The CDR3, as DNA: TGTGCCAGCAGTTCTGGGGGCTCTGAAGCTTTCTTT. Translating it yields CASSSGGSEAFF.

The chain links TRBV3-1 (or the pseudogene TRBV3-2) to TRBJ1-6; D not certain. V was cut by 6 bases and J by 1 base, with 10 bases left in between. The germline V gene encodes CDR1 LGHDT and CDR2 YNNKEL (reference sequence). The CDR3 is 15 residues long. For the CDR3, the DNA is TGTGCCAGCAGACGAGATTTATCCTATAATTCACCCCTCCACTTT. This translates into CASRRDLSYNSPLHF.

V is TRBV5-4 and J is TRBJ2-1, with TRBD1 identical over 9 bases. The V and J ends lost 0 bases and 5 bases, in that order; junction bases with no gene match: 3. Germline V gene data show CDR1 as SGHNT and CDR2 as YYREEE (reference sequence). CDR3 length: 15 amino acids. The CDR3 loop reads CASSLGDREHNEQFF. DNA for the CDR3: TGTGCCAGCAGCTTGGGGGACAGGGAACACAATGAGCAGTTCTTC.

This clone was seen repeatedly, ten times or more. This chain joins TRBV30 and TRBJ1-1; no firm D call. This CDR3 spans 17 amino acids. The germline V gene has CDR1 GTSNPN and CDR2 SVGIG (reference sequence). V lost 0 bases, J lost 0 bases, and 17 bases lay in between. As DNA, the CDR3 is TGTGCCTGGAGTGTCTTATTCAGGCAGAGCATGAACACTGAAGCTTTCTTT. Translation: CAWSVLFRQSMNTEAFF.